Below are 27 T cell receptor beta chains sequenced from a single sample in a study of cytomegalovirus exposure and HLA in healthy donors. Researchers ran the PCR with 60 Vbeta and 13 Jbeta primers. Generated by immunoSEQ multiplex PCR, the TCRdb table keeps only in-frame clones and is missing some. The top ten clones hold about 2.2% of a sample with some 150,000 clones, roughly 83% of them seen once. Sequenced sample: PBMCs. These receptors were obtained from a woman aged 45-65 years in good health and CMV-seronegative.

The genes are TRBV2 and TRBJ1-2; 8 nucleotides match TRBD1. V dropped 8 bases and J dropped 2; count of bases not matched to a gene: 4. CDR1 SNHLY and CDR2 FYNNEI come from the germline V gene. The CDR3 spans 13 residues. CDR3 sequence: CASSRQGNYGYTF. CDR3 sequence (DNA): TGTGCCAGCTCGCGACAGGGGAACTATGGCTACACCTTC.

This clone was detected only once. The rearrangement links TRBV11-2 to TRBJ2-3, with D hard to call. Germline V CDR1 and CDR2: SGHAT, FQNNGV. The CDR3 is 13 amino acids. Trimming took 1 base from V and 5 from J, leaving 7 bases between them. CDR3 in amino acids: CASSLVSGDTQYF. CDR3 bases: TGTGCCAGCAGCTTAGTTTCCGGAGATACGCAGTATTTT.

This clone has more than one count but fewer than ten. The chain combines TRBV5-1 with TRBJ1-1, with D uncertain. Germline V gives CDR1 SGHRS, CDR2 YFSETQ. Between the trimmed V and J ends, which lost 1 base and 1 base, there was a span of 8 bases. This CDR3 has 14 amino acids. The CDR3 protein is CASSLTWANTEAFF. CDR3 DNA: TGCGCCAGCAGCTTGACCTGGGCGAACACTGAAGCTTTCTTT.

The CDR3 sequence is CASRIQGANGYTF. The CDR3 bases are TGTGCCAGCAGAATACAGGGGGCAAATGGCTACACCTTC. This chain connects TRBV7-8 to TRBJ1-2; 9 bases agree with TRBD1. Germline assignment: CDR1 SGHVS and CDR2 FQNEAQ. The CDR3 totals 13 residues. The trim removed 6 bases at V and 6 bases at J, leaving 5 bases unmatched.

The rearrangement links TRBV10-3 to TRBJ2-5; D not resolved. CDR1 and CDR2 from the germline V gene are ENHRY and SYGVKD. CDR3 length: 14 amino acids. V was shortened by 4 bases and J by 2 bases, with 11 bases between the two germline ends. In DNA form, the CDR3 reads TGTGCCATCAGTGCCTCCGGTCCTCAAGAGACCCAGTACTTC. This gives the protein CAISASGPQETQYF.

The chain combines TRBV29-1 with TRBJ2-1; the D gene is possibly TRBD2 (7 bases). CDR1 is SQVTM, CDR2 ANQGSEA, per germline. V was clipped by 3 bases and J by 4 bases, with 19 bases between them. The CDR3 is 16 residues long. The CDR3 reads CSVDSRGGGIYNEQFF. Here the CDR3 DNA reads TGCAGCGTTGACTCTCGAGGGGGGGGGATTTACAATGAGCAGTTCTTC.

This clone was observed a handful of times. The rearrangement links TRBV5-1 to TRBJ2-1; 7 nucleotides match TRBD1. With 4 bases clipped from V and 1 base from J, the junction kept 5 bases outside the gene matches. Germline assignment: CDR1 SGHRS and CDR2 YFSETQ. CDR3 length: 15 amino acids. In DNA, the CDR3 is TGCGCCAGCAGCAAGGACAGGCCGTCCTACAATGAGCAGTTCTTC. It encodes CASSKDRPSYNEQFF.

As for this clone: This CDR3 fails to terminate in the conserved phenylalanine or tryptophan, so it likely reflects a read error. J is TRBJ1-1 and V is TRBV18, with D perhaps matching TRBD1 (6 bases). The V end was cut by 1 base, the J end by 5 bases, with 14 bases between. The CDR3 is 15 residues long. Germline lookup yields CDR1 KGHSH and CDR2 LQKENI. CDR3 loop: CASSPRAGEKTEAFL. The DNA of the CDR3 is TGTGCCAGCTCACCACGGGCAGGGGAGAAGACTGAAGCTTTCTTG.

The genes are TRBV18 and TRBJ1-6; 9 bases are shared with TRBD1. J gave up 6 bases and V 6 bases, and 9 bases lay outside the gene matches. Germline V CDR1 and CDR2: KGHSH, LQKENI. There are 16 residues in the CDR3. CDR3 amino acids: CASSLGQGRLNSPLHF. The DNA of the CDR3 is TGTGCCAGCTCTTTGGGACAGGGAAGGCTTAATTCACCCCTCCACTTT.

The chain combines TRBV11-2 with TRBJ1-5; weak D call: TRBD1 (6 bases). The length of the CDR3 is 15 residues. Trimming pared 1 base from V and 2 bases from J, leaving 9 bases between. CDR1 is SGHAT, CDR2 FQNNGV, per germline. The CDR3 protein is CASSLGDTGNQPQHF. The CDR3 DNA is TGTGCCAGCAGCTTAGGGGACACTGGCAATCAGCCCCAGCATTTT.

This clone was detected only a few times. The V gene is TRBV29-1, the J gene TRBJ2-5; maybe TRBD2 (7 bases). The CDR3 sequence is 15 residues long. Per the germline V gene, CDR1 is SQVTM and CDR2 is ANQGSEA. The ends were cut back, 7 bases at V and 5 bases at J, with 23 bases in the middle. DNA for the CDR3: TGCAGCGCCGGAGAGGTTCGGGGGGCGGCGGAGACCCAGTACTTC. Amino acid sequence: CSAGEVRGAAETQYF.

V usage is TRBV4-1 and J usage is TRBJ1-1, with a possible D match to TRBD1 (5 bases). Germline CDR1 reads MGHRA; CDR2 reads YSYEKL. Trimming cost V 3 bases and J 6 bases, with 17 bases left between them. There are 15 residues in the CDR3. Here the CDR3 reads CASSHPIGVRAEAFF. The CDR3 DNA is TGCGCCAGCAGCCACCCGATAGGGGTTAGGGCTGAAGCTTTCTTT.

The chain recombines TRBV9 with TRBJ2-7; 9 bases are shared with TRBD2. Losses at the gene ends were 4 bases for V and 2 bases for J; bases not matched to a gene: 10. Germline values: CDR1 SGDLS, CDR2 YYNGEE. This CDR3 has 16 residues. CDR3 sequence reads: CASSPRLAGGTYEQYF. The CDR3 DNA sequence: TGTGCCAGCAGCCCCCGCCTTGCGGGGGGGACCTACGAGCAGTACTTC.

The CDR3 spells CASSSSGQGWEKLFF. For the CDR3, the DNA is TGTGCCAGCAGTTCCTCGGGACAGGGGTGGGAAAAACTGTTTTTT. The chain combines TRBV27 with TRBJ1-4; 10 bases are shared with TRBD1. Germline-derived CDR1 and CDR2 are MNHEY and SMNVEV (reference sequence). The CDR3 loop spans 15 amino acids. V was clipped by 4 bases and J by 8 bases; unmatched bases: 7.

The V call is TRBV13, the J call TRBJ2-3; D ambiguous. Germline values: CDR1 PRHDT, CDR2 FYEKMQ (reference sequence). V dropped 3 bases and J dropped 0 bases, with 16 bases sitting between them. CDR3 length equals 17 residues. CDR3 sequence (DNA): TGTGCCAGCAGCTTGTTGTCTAGAAGGTCTAGCACAGATACGCAGTATTTT. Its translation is CASSLLSRRSSTDTQYF.

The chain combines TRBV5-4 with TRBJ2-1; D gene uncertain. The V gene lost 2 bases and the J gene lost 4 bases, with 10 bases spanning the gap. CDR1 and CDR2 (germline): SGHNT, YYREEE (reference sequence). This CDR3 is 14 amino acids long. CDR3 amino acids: CASSLRSWYNEQFF. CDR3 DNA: TGTGCCAGCAGCTTAAGAAGCTGGTACAATGAGCAGTTCTTC.

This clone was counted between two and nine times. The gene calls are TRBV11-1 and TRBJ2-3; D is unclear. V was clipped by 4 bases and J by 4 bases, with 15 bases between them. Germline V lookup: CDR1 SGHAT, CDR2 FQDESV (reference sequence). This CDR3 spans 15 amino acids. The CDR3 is CASSSPLKPADTQYF. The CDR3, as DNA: TGTGCCAGCAGCTCACCACTCAAACCCGCAGATACGCAGTATTTT.

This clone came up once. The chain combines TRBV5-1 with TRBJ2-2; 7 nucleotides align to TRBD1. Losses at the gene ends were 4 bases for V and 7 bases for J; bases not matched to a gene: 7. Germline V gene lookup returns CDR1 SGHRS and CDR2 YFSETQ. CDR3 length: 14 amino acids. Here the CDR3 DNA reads TGCGCCAGCAGCCGACAGGGTCAGGGCGGGGAGCTGTTTTTT. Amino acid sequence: CASSRQGQGGELFF.

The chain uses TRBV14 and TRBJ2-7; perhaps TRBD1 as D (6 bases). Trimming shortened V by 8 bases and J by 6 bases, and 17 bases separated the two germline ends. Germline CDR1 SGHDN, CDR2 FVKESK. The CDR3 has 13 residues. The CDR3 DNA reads TGTGCCAGCGGGAGACAGGACATGGGCGAGCAGTACTTC. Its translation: CASGRQDMGEQYF.

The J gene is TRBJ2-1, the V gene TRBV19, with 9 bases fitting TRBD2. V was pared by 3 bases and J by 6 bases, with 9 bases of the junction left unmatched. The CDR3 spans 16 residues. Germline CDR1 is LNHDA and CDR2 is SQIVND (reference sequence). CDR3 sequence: CASSIGSGRILNEQFF. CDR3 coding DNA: TGTGCCAGTAGTATTGGTAGCGGGAGAATTCTCAATGAGCAGTTCTTC.

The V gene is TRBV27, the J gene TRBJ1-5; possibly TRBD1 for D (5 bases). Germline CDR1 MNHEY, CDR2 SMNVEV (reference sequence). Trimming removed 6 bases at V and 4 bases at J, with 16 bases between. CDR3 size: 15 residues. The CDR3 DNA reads TGTGCCAGCAGGCACCGTTGGGGGGAAAATCAGCCCCAGCATTTT. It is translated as CASRHRWGENQPQHF.

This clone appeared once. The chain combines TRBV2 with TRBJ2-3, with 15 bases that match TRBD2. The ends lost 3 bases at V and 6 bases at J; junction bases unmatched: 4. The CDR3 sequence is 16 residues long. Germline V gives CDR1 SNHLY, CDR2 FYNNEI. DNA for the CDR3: TGTGCCAGCAGTGAGGGGACTAGCGGGGGGTTCGATACGCAGTATTTT. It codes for CASSEGTSGGFDTQYF.

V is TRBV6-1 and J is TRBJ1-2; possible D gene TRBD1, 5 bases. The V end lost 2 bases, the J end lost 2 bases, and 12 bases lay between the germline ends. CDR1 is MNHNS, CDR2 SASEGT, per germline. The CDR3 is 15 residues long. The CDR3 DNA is TGTGCCAGCAGTGAATTGGGGCAGGGAAACTATGGCTACACCTTC. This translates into CASSELGQGNYGYTF.

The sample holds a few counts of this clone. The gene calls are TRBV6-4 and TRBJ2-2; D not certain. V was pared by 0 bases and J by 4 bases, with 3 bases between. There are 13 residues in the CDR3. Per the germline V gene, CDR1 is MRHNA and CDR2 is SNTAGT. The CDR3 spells CASSDSSTGELFF. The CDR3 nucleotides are TGTGCCAGCAGTGACTCGAGCACCGGGGAGCTGTTTTTT.

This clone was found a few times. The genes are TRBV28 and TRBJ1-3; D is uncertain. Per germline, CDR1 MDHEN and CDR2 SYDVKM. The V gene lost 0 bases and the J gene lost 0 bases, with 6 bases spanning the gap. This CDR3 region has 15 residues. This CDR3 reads CASSLWSSSGNTIYF. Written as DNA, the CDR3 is TGTGCCAGCAGTTTATGGTCCAGCTCTGGAAACACCATATATTTT.

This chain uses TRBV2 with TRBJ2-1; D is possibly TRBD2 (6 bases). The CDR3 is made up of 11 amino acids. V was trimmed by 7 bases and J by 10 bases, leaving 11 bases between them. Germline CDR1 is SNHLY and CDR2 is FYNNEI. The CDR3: CASTGVYEQFF. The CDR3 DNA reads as TGTGCCAGCACGGGGGTGTACGAGCAGTTCTTC.

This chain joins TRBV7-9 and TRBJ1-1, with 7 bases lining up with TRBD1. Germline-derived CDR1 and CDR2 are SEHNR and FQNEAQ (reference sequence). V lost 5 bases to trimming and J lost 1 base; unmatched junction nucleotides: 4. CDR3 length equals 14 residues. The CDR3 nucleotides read TGTGCCAGCAGCGGGGGGACAGCGAACACTGAAGCTTTCTTT. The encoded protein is CASSGGTANTEAFF.